This T cell receptor beta chain was recorded in a study of blood T cells in healthy people across ages. This clonotype was counted at least ten times. The ends lost 4 bases at V and 11 bases at J; junction bases unmatched: 10. Germline assignment: CDR1 SGHRS and CDR2 YFSETQ. The CDR3 totals 13 residues. Together with a sample-barcoded 5' primer, a J-beta primer mix was included in a second PCR lasting roughly 6 to 12 cycles. Each CDR3 protein is one row after TCRdb ran MiXCR on the 5' RACE reads. The table lists 600,000 or so distinct CDR3 sequences, approximately 30% of them singletons. This TCR derives from a woman of 80 years or more in good health. The sample was blood. V is TRBV5-1 and J is TRBJ1-2; 8 bases line up with TRBD1. The CDR3 loop is CASSARTGPGYTF. The CDR3 DNA follows: TGCGCCAGCAGCGCGCGGACAGGGCCGGGTTACACCTTC.